This is a list of T cell receptor beta chains from one sample in a study of technical replicates of blood from four donors. The repertoire was sequenced with immunoSEQ multiplex PCR; TCRdb's copy has only in-frame clones and lacks some. The table records roughly 100,000 clones, just under 95% of them present only once. The sequenced material came from T cells isolated from PBMCs. These receptors were taken from a human donor in good health. Both conserved end residues are part of each CDR3. Fields, in order: CDR3 length, D gene, clone size, J gene, V gene, CDR3 protein, CDR3 DNA. A D gene is named only where the DNA matches it firmly. The size of a clone is reported for some rows only, either as once, few or many, or as a class for expanded clones.

>14|NA|NA|TRBJ2-3|TRBV11-3
CASSLAPQGGTQYF
TGTGCCAGCAGCTTGGCCCCTCAGGGGGGAACGCAGTATTTT
>15|TRBD2|NA|TRBJ2-7|TRBV19
CASSIDREAFYEQYF
TGTGCCAGTAGTATAGACCGGGAGGCGTTCTACGAGCAGTACTTC
>15|NA|NA|TRBJ2-1|TRBV9
CASSVGGGDYNEQFF
TGTGCCAGCAGCGTAGGTGGCGGGGACTACAATGAGCAGTTCTTC
>13|NA|NA|TRBJ1-2|TRBV18
CASSPGASYGYTF
TGTGCCAGCTCCCCAGGGGCGAGCTATGGCTACACCTTC
>15|TRBD1|NA|TRBJ2-7|TRBV9
CASSVAGTGGYEQYF
TGTGCCAGCAGCGTAGCCGGGACAGGCGGATACGAGCAGTACTTC
>15|NA|NA|TRBJ2-7|TRBV2
CASSETGEISYEQYF
TGTGCCAGCAGTGAAACGGGGGAGATCTCCTACGAGCAGTACTTC
>16|TRBD1|NA|TRBJ2-3|TRBV28
CASSTEQGAILDTQYF
TGTGCCAGCAGTACCGAACAGGGGGCGATTTTGGATACGCAGTATTTT
>15|NA|NA|TRBJ1-2|TRBV5-1
CASSLTGGIYYGYTF
TGCGCCAGCAGCTTGACTGGCGGGATCTACTATGGCTACACCTTC
>13|NA|NA|TRBJ2-7|TRBV5-8
CASSSGLWREQYF
TGTGCCAGCAGCTCGGGACTCTGGAGGGAGCAGTACTTC
>15|TRBD2|once|TRBJ2-5|TRBV2
CASSGTSGMGETQYF
TGTGCCAGCAGCGGGACTAGCGGGATGGGGGAGACCCAGTACTTC
>12|TRBD1|NA|TRBJ2-7|TRBV6-5
CASSKDRWEQYF
TGTGCCAGCAGTAAGGACAGGTGGGAGCAGTACTTC
>13|NA|NA|TRBJ1-2|TRBV4-1
CASSPQENYGYTF
TGCGCCAGCAGTCCACAGGAAAACTATGGCTACACCTTC
>16|TRBD1|NA|TRBJ1-1|TRBV5-6
CASSEAGTGRSTEAFF
TGTGCCAGCAGCGAAGCCGGGACAGGGAGAAGCACTGAAGCTTTCTTT
>16|NA|NA|TRBJ2-7|TRBV28
CASTPLSGTYSYEQYF
TGTGCCAGCACCCCTCTTTCCGGGACATACTCCTACGAGCAGTACTTC
>15|NA|NA|TRBJ2-7|TRBV5-1
CASSFTPGERYEQYF
TGCGCCAGCAGCTTCACCCCAGGGGAACGATACGAGCAGTACTTC
>12|NA|NA|TRBJ2-2|TRBV6-1
CASYSAAGELFF
TGTGCCAGCTACTCAGCGGCCGGGGAGCTGTTTTTT
>12|NA|NA|TRBJ1-2|TRBV7-9
CALQASSLGYTF
TGTGCTCTGCAGGCCTCAAGTTTGGGCTACACCTTC
>14|NA|once|TRBJ1-1|TRBV6-5
CASSYSTRDTEAFF
TGTGCCAGCAGTTACTCCACCCGGGACACTGAAGCTTTCTTT
>13|NA|NA|TRBJ1-3|TRBV7-2
CASSLTDSTTIYF
TGTGCCAGCAGCTTAACAGATTCTACCACCATATATTTT
>15|TRBD1|NA|TRBJ1-1|TRBV10-1
CATEPGQGSNTEAFF
TGCGCCACCGAACCGGGACAGGGTTCAAACACTGAAGCTTTCTTT
>13|NA|few|TRBJ2-7|TRBV28
CASSPKRRAGQYF
TGTGCCAGCAGTCCGAAGCGAAGAGCTGGGCAGTACTTC
>13|NA|NA|TRBJ2-5|TRBV2
CASRGASLETQYF
TGTGCCAGCAGGGGGGCAAGCCTAGAGACCCAGTACTTC
>15|TRBD2|NA|TRBJ2-1|TRBV5-6
CASSHKTSGRNEQFF
TGTGCCAGCAGCCACAAGACTAGCGGGAGGAATGAGCAGTTCTTC
>16|TRBD2|NA|TRBJ2-1|TRBV5-6
CASSLELAGVLGEQFF
TGTGCCAGCAGCTTGGAACTAGCGGGAGTCTTGGGTGAGCAGTTCTTC
>17|NA|NA|TRBJ2-4|TRBV7-5
CVRSPRTARLAKNIQYF
TGTGTCAGAAGCCCCCGGACAGCGAGACTAGCCAAAAACATTCAGTACTTC
>16|NA|NA|TRBJ2-7|TRBV25-1
CASSPMGPTSSYEQYF
TGTGCCAGCAGCCCGATGGGGCCGACCAGCTCCTACGAGCAGTACTTC
>15|NA|NA|TRBJ2-5|TRBV6-5
CASSNLGGPPETQYF
TGTGCCAGCAGTAACTTAGGGGGTCCCCCCGAGACCCAGTACTTC
>12|NA|NA|TRBJ2-3|TRBV6-1
CASSEVERTQYF
TGTGCCAGCAGTGAAGTGGAGAGGACGCAGTATTTT
>15|TRBD1|NA|TRBJ2-7|TRBV9
CASSSTGGDVTEQYF
TGTGCCAGCAGCTCGACAGGGGGCGATGTAACGGAGCAGTACTTC
>15|TRBD2|NA|TRBJ2-2|TRBV2
CASSGDYQNTGELFF
TGTGCCAGCAGTGGGGACTACCAGAACACCGGGGAGCTGTTTTTT
>15|TRBD2|NA|TRBJ2-7|TRBV19
CASSITSGAVSEQYF
TGTGCCAGTAGTATTACTAGCGGGGCAGTTAGCGAGCAGTACTTC
>12|NA|NA|TRBJ2-7|TRBV19
CASSNKNYEQYF
TGTGCCAGTAGTAACAAAAACTACGAGCAGTACTTC
>13|NA|NA|TRBJ1-1|TRBV9
CASSAGVGTEAFF
TGTGCCAGCAGCGCAGGGGTCGGCACTGAAGCTTTCTTT
>12|NA|NA|TRBJ1-2|TRBV25-1
CASTIGDYGYTF
TGTGCCAGCACTATAGGGGACTATGGCTACACCTTC
>14|TRBD1|NA|TRBJ1-2|TRBV5-1
CASSHRDREGGYTF
TGCGCCAGCAGCCACCGGGACAGGGAGGGTGGCTACACCTTC
>16|TRBD2|NA|TRBJ2-1|TRBV5-4
CASRDLAGRSYNEQFF
TGTGCCAGCAGAGACCTAGCGGGAAGGAGCTACAATGAGCAGTTCTTC
>15|NA|NA|TRBJ1-4|TRBV21-1
CASSGYRGHGEKLFF
TGTGCCAGCAGCGGATACAGGGGGCACGGGGAAAAACTGTTTTTT
>14|NA|NA|TRBJ2-7|TRBV19
CASSSGQEGREQYF
TGTGCCAGTAGTAGCGGACAGGAGGGGAGGGAGCAGTACTTC
>16|NA|NA|TRBJ2-3|TRBV5-5
CASSLSPGVGTDTQYF
TGTGCCAGCAGCTTGAGTCCGGGAGTTGGCACAGATACGCAGTATTTT
>13|NA|NA|TRBJ2-7|TRBV6-1
CASTTDSLYEQYF
TGTGCCAGCACGACCGACAGCCTCTACGAGCAGTACTTC
>11|NA|NA|TRBJ1-2|TRBV28
CASSTSEGYTF
TGTGCCAGCAGTACTTCCGAAGGCTACACCTTC
>15|NA|few|TRBJ2-7|TRBV4-3
CASSQAATTAYEQYF
TGCGCCAGCAGCCAGGCGGCTACTACCGCCTACGAGCAGTACTTC
>13|TRBD1|NA|TRBJ2-7|TRBV6-5
CASKRQGGHEQYF
TGTGCCAGCAAACGACAGGGGGGCCACGAGCAGTACTTC
>14|NA|once|TRBJ2-7|TRBV7-5
CVRSSGHKGYEQYF
TGTGTCAGAAGCTCCGGACATAAGGGCTACGAGCAGTACTTC
>15|NA|once|TRBJ2-1|TRBV7-9
CASSLAQGTYNEQFF
TGTGCCAGCAGCTTAGCACAGGGAACCTACAATGAGCAGTTCTTC
>13|NA|NA|TRBJ1-1|TRBV30
CAWSVAGNTEAFF
TGTGCCTGGAGTGTAGCAGGGAACACTGAAGCTTTCTTT
>13|NA|NA|TRBJ2-3|TRBV5-1
CASSLAGSVTQYF
TGCGCCAGCAGCTTGGCAGGGTCGGTTACGCAGTATTTT
>13|NA|NA|TRBJ1-1|TRBV7-8
CASSLGGGIEAFF
TGTGCCAGCAGCTTAGGGGGGGGAATTGAAGCTTTCTTT